A single sample is the source of the 5 T cell receptor beta chains below, sequenced in a study of early stage breast cancer tumors. The repertoire was sequenced with immunoSEQ multiplex PCR; TCRdb's copy has only in-frame clones and lacks some. This sample has approximately 50,000 clones, with over 65% found just once. The sequencing input was blood. These receptors were collected from a person aged 25 to 39 with breast cancer.

This CDR3 is CSAGTDTQYF. DNA of the CDR3: TGCAGTGCTGGAACAGATACGCAGTATTTT. This chain connects TRBV20-1 to TRBJ2-3, with no clear D. The ends were cut back, 5 bases at V and 3 bases at J, with 3 bases in the middle. The length of the CDR3 is 10 residues. Per germline, CDR1 DFQATT and CDR2 SNEGSKA (reference sequence).

DNA of the CDR3: TGCGCCAGCAGCTTGGCCAGCGCGGTTTACTACCAAGAGACCCAGTACTTC. Protein sequence: CASSLASAVYYQETQYF. This chain links TRBV5-1 with TRBJ2-5; D remains unclear. This CDR3 is built from 17 residues. The germline V gene encodes CDR1 SGHRS and CDR2 YFSETQ. Trimming pared 0 bases from V and 0 bases from J, leaving 15 bases between.

V and J are TRBV5-4 and TRBJ2-5; D gene ambiguous. The CDR3 has 14 residues. The V gene lost 1 base and the J gene lost 5 bases, with 12 bases spanning the gap. Germline CDR1 reads SGHNT; CDR2 reads YYREEE (reference sequence). CDR3 amino acids: CASSLRTGLETQYF. DNA for the CDR3: TGTGCCAGCAGCTTGCGGACCGGGTTGGAGACCCAGTACTTC.

This chain links TRBV4-1 with TRBJ1-1; D might be TRBD1 (6 bases). This CDR3 spans 14 amino acids. Between the trimmed V and J ends, which lost 0 bases and 1 base, there was a span of 6 bases. In germline, CDR1 is MGHRA, CDR2 YSYEKL. Here the CDR3 reads CASSQEGGNTEAFF. CDR3 in DNA: TGCGCCAGCAGCCAAGAAGGGGGGAACACTGAAGCTTTCTTT.

The CDR3 nucleotides are TGTGTCAGAAGCTTAGGGACAGGGATGTACAATGAGCAGTTCTTC. Translation: CVRSLGTGMYNEQFF. The rearrangement joins TRBV7-5 to TRBJ2-1; the table's D call of TRBD1 was not tested on the DNA. TRBV7-5 is termed a pseudogene. CDR3 length: 15 residues.